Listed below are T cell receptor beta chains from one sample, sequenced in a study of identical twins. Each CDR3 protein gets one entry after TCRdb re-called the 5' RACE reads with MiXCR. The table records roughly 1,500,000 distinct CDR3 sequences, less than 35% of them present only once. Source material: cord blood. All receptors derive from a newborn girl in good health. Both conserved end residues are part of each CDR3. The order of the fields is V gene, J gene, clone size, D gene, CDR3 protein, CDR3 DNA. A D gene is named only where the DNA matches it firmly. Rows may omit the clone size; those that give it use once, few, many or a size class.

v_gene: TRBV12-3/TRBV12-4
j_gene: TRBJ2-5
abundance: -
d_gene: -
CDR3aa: CASSPSSAGETQYF
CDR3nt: TGTGCCAGCAGTCCCAGTTCGGCGGGCGAGACCCAGTACTTC

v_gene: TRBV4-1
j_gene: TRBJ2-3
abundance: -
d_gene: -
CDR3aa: CASSHPQRGDTQYF
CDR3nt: TGCGCCAGCAGCCACCCACAACGGGGAGATACGCAGTATTTT

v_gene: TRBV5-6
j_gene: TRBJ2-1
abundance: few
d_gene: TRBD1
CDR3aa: CASSHRGRKYNEQFF
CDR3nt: TGTGCCAGCAGCCACAGGGGGCGAAAATACAATGAGCAGTTCTTC

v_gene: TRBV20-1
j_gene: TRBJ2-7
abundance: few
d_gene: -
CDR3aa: CSARGLMSSYEQYF
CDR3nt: TGCAGTGCTAGGGGACTGATGAGCTCCTACGAGCAGTACTTC

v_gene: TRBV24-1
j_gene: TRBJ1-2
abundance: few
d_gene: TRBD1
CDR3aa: CATSGALGQGAPDYGYTF
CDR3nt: TGTGCCACCAGTGGAGCCCTGGGACAGGGGGCGCCGGACTATGGCTACACCTTC

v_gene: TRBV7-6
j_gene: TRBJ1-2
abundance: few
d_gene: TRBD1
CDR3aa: CASSSYRDRFHGYTF
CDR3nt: TGTGCCAGCAGCTCATACCGGGACAGGTTTCATGGCTACACCTTC

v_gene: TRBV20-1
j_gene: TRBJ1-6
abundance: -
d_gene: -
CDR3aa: CSAPRDYNSPLHF
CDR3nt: TGCAGCGCCCCCAGGGATTATAATTCACCCCTCCACTTT

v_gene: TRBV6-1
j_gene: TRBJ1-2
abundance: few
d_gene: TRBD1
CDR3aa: CASSPRTAPRDSNYGYTF
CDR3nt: TGTGCCAGCAGCCCTAGGACCGCACCGCGGGACAGCAACTATGGCTACACCTTC

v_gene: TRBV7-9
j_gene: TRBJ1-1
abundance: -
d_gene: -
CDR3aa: CASSLERRMNTEAFF
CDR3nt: TGTGCCAGCAGCTTAGAAAGGCGGATGAACACTGAAGCTTTCTTT

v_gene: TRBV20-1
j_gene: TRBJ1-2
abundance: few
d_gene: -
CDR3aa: CSARDQGPANYGYTF
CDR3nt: TGCAGTGCTAGAGATCAGGGTCCTGCTAACTATGGCTACACCTTC

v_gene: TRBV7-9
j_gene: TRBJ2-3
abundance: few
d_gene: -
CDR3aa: CASSFDRRGTDTQYF
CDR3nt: TGTGCCAGCAGCTTCGACCGGCGGGGCACAGATACGCAGTATTTT

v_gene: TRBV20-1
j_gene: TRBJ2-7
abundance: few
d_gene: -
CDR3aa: CSARVVGPSADGYEQYF
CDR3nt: TGCAGTGCTAGAGTGGTCGGACCTAGCGCCGATGGGTACGAGCAGTACTTC

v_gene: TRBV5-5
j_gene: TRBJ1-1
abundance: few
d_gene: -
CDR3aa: CASSRTSEAFF
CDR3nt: TGTGCCAGCAGTCGGACGTCTGAAGCTTTCTTT

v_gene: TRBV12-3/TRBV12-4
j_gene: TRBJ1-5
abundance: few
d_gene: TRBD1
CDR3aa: CASIGQGAEQPQHF
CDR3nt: TGTGCCAGCATCGGACAGGGGGCTGAACAGCCCCAGCATTTT

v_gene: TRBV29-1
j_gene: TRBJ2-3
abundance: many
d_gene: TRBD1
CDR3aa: CSVKQGQGGDTQYF
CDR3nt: TGCAGCGTTAAGCAAGGACAGGGTGGAGATACGCAGTATTTT